The 13 T cell receptor beta chains below were found in one sample sequenced in a study of T cell responses to AZD1222 COVID-19 vaccine. Method: immunoSEQ multiplex PCR; TCRdb's copy keeps in-frame clones and lacks some. The sample lists 100,000 to 130,000 clones; 80% to 95% were seen once. This material consisted of peripheral blood, taken 28 days after the second AZD1222 dose. These receptor sequences come from an adult who received the AZD1222 COVID-19 vaccine.

This sequence joins TRBV2 and TRBJ1-5, with a weak D call TRBD1 (5 bases). Between the trimmed V and J ends, which lost 5 bases and 0 bases, there was a span of 17 bases. The germline gives CDR1 SNHLY, CDR2 FYNNEI. The CDR3 totals 17 residues. CDR3 DNA: TGTGCCAGCAGTCAGGACGCTTGGGGGTATAGCAATCAGCCCCAGCATTTT. Translating gives CASSQDAWGYSNQPQHF. Using reference TRBV2 and TRBJ1-5 for the parts outside the CDR3, the full variable domain is EPEVTQTPSHQVTQMGQEVILRCVPISNHLYFYWYRQILGQKVEFLVSFYNNEISEKSEIFDDQFSVERPDGSNFTLKIRSTKLEDSAMYFCASSQDAWGYSNQPQHFGDGTRLSIL.

The chain recombines TRBV20-1 with TRBJ2-5; D ambiguous. The germline gives CDR1 DFQATT, CDR2 SNEGSKA (reference sequence). The V end lost 7 bases, the J end lost 0 bases, and 6 bases lay between the germline ends. The length of the CDR3 is 11 residues. DNA for the CDR3: TGCAGTGGTTCGTACCAAGAGACCCAGTACTTC. Its translation is CSGSYQETQYF.

The V and J genes are TRBV6-5 and TRBJ1-6, with 8 bases that match TRBD1. This CDR3 has 14 amino acids. V lost 6 bases and J lost 5; bases outside the gene matches: 3. The germline V gene encodes CDR1 MNHEY and CDR2 SVGAGI. CDR3 nucleotide sequence: TGTGCCAGCAGATGGGGACAGGATAATTCACCCCTCCACTTT. Protein: CASRWGQDNSPLHF.

The V and J genes are TRBV9 and TRBJ1-5, with D unclear. Germline values: CDR1 SGDLS, CDR2 YYNGEE. The CDR3 is made up of 14 amino acids. V was trimmed by 4 bases and J by 8 bases, leaving 16 bases between them. CDR3 amino acids: CASSPWTHKEPQHF. Written as DNA, the CDR3 is TGTGCCAGCAGCCCGTGGACCCATAAAGAGCCCCAGCATTTT.

The chain carries TRBV7-9 and TRBJ1-1, with TRBD1 matching 9 bases. The germline V gene has CDR1 SEHNR and CDR2 FQNEAQ (reference sequence). CDR3 size: 17 residues. The V gene end was trimmed by 3 bases and the J gene end by 1 base; junction bases not matched to a gene: 9. As DNA, the CDR3 is TGTGCCAGCAGCTTTGTGGGGACAGGGATAGCGAACACTGAAGCTTTCTTT. This sequence encodes CASSFVGTGIANTEAFF.

The rearrangement uses TRBV6-2 or TRBV6-3 and TRBJ1-3; tentatively, D is TRBD1 (6 bases). The CDR3 is 18 residues long. The V gene lost 0 bases and the J gene lost 6 bases, with 21 bases spanning the gap. Germline V gene sequence: CDR1 MNHEY, CDR2 SVGEGT. CDR3 DNA sequence: TGTGCCAGCAGTTACTCACTCGGTTTCGGGGGGGCAATAAACACCATATATTTT. Its protein product is CASSYSLGFGGAINTIYF.

This clone came up once. The chain has TRBV2 and TRBJ2-4; D perhaps matches TRBD2 (6 bases). This CDR3 comprises 16 residues. Deletions cut 6 bases from V and 3 bases from J, with 18 bases between. Germline assignment: CDR1 SNHLY and CDR2 FYNNEI. The CDR3 reads CASRPGPPGDKNIQYF. CDR3 nucleotide sequence: TGTGCCAGCAGACCTGGACCCCCGGGGGACAAAAACATTCAGTACTTC.

The J gene is TRBJ2-7, the V gene TRBV2; the D gene is possibly TRBD1 (6 bases). The CDR3 covers 14 residues. CDR1 and CDR2 from the germline V gene are SNHLY and FYNNEI. Trimming took 2 bases from V and 3 from J, leaving 11 bases between them. The DNA of the CDR3 is TGTGCCAGCAGTGAATCTTTCAGGGGCTACGAGCAGTACTTC. Translated: CASSESFRGYEQYF.

The chain recombines TRBV14 with TRBJ1-1; the D gene is possibly TRBD1 (6 bases). Trimming took off 3 bases at V and 4 bases at J, with 15 bases between the two ends. CDR1 SGHDN and CDR2 FVKESK come from the germline V gene. This CDR3 region has 15 residues. The chain's CDR3 is CASSQLGHPGTEAFF. As DNA, the CDR3 is TGTGCCAGCAGCCAGCTGGGACATCCTGGCACTGAAGCTTTCTTT.

This chain uses TRBV28 with TRBJ1-2; no firm D call. CDR1 is MDHEN and CDR2 is SYDVKM in the germline V gene. This CDR3 contains 12 residues. V was shortened by 6 bases and J by 2 bases, with 7 bases between the two germline ends. DNA for the CDR3: TGTGCCAGCAGAAGCGGAAACTATGGCTACACCTTC. Translated, it gives CASRSGNYGYTF.

The chain has TRBV9 and TRBJ2-1, with unresolved D. With 4 bases removed from V and 7 bases from J, the gap between germline ends came to 9 bases. Germline V CDR1 and CDR2: SGDLS, YYNGEE. The CDR3 is 12 amino acids. Here the CDR3 DNA reads TGTGCCAGCAGCCCAGGAGTGAATGAGCAGTTCTTC. This sequence encodes CASSPGVNEQFF. Full variable domain (outside the CDR3, taken from reference TRBV9 and TRBJ2-1): DSGVTQTPKHLITATGQRVTLRCSPRSGDLSVYWYQQSLDQGLQFLIQYYNGEERAKGNILERFSAQQFPDLHSELNLSSLELGDSALYFCASSPGVNEQFFGPGTRLTVL.

The chain couples TRBV18 to TRBJ2-1; 10 bases fit TRBD2. The CDR3 covers 15 residues. Germline V gives CDR1 KGHSH, CDR2 LQKENI. V shed 3 bases and J 9 bases; nucleotides not matched to a gene: 8. In DNA form, the CDR3 reads TGTGCCAGCTCACCTCTAGCGGGAGAAGATAGTGAGCAGTTCTTC. Translation: CASSPLAGEDSEQFF.

V is TRBV27 and J is TRBJ1-5, with 11 bases lining up with TRBD1. Germline V gives CDR1 MNHEY, CDR2 SMNVEV (reference sequence). The CDR3 extends over 16 amino acids. With V trimmed by 6 bases and J by 0 bases, 4 bases remained unmatched. The chain's CDR3 is CASRGQGGLSNQPQHF. In DNA, the CDR3 is TGTGCCAGCAGGGGACAGGGGGGCCTTAGCAATCAGCCCCAGCATTTT.